Each of the 16 T cell receptor beta chains below was sequenced from the same sample in a study of shared clonotypes between healthy human individuals. TCRdb keeps only in-frame clones here, not all; method: immunoSEQ multiplex PCR. This sample carries about 700,000 clones, roughly nine tenths of them seen once, and the ten largest clones take approximately 25%. CD8 cells classed as naive were CD45RO-negative and positively selected for CCR7, excluding terminally differentiated effector memory CD45RA+ cells. Sequenced material: naive CD8+ T cells sorted from blood. Receptor source: a man younger than 40 in good health.

The genes are TRBV6-5 and TRBJ1-1; 7 nucleotides match TRBD1. V lost 0 bases to trimming and J lost 2 bases; unmatched junction nucleotides: 6. This CDR3 contains 16 residues. Germline-derived CDR1 and CDR2 are MNHEY and SVGAGI. This chain's CDR3 is CASSYSFDRANTEAFF. For the CDR3, the DNA is TGTGCCAGCAGTTACTCTTTCGACAGGGCCAACACTGAAGCTTTCTTT.

This chain connects TRBV11-2 to TRBJ2-7; D may be TRBD1 (5 bases). CDR1 and CDR2 (germline): SGHAT, FQNNGV. The ends were cut back, 3 bases at V and 1 base at J, with 13 bases in the middle. This CDR3 comprises 15 residues. The CDR3 nucleotides are TGTGCCAGCAGCTTTCTATCCGACAGATCCTACGAGCAGTACTTC. Residues: CASSFLSDRSYEQYF.

This sequence joins TRBV29-1 and TRBJ2-4; unclear D gene. The V and J ends lost 7 bases and 0 bases respectively, with 13 bases between them. The CDR3 contains 14 residues. Per the germline V gene, CDR1 is SQVTM and CDR2 is ANQGSEA. The DNA for the CDR3 is TGCAGCGCCCCGGACGGAGTAGCCAAAAACATTCAGTACTTC. Protein sequence: CSAPDGVAKNIQYF.

The V gene is TRBV6-5, the J gene TRBJ1-2; unclear D gene. The CDR3 has 15 amino acids. V shed 8 bases and J shed 8 bases, with 24 bases lying between them. The V gene's germline CDR1 is MNHEY and CDR2 SVGAGI. The CDR3 here is CASSPYNTDGRGYTF. Written as DNA, the CDR3 is TGTGCCAGCTCCCCCTACAATACGGACGGGAGAGGCTACACCTTC.

V and J are TRBV9 and TRBJ2-5; TRBD1 matches 11 bases. CDR1 is SGDLS, CDR2 YYNGEE, per germline. The CDR3 totals 15 residues. J gave up 2 bases and V 4 bases, and 4 bases lay outside the gene matches. The CDR3 region has the DNA TGTGCCAGCAGCTCCAGGGACAGGGGGCAAGAGACCCAGTACTTC. Its translation is CASSSRDRGQETQYF.

This chain connects TRBV21-1 to TRBJ2-7; the DNA was not compared with TRBD2, the D call given in the table. TRBV21-1 is labeled a pseudogene. The CDR3 is made up of 16 amino acids. The CDR3 loop is CASSKADESGKGEQYF. In DNA form, the CDR3 reads TGTGCCAGCAGCAAAGCCGACGAAAGCGGGAAGGGAGAGCAGTACTTC.

This clone was seen more than once but under ten times. The V call is TRBV2, the J call TRBJ2-2; D remains unclear. CDR3 size: 14 residues. Germline lookup yields CDR1 SNHLY and CDR2 FYNNEI. Trimming shortened V by 4 bases and J by 5 bases, and 11 bases separated the two germline ends. CDR3 in DNA: TGTGCCAGCAGTGCCCTGAGTGGGACCGGGGAGCTGTTTTTT. This codes for CASSALSGTGELFF.

The chain is built from TRBV6-5 and TRBJ2-2; no firm D call. V was cut by 6 bases and J by 6 bases, with 14 bases left in between. Germline V gene data show CDR1 as MNHEY and CDR2 as SVGAGI. The CDR3 loop spans 14 amino acids. This chain's CDR3 is CASSPTSRAGELFF. CDR3 in DNA: TGTGCCAGCAGCCCAACCTCGAGAGCCGGGGAGCTGTTTTTT.

This chain connects TRBV10-3 to TRBJ2-7; tentatively, D is TRBD1 (6 bases). Germline CDR1 ENHRY, CDR2 SYGVKD. Deletions cut 8 bases from V and 3 bases from J, with 11 bases between. This CDR3 has 12 amino acids. CDR3 in amino acids: CAIGQGGYEQYF. The CDR3 DNA sequence: TGTGCCATCGGCCAAGGGGGCTACGAGCAGTACTTC.

The chain is built from TRBV21-1 and TRBJ2-7; the table gives TRBD1 as D, unverified against the DNA. TRBV21-1 is annotated as a pseudogene. The CDR3 has 13 amino acids. The chain's CDR3 is CASSRDRSGWQYF. In nucleotides, the CDR3 is TGTGCCAGCAGCCGCGACAGGTCTGGGTGGCAGTACTTC.

The genes are TRBV28 and TRBJ2-7; 12 bases agree with TRBD2. Germline loops: CDR1 MDHEN, CDR2 SYDVKM. Trimming cost V 6 bases and J 2 bases; bases outside gene matches: 14. This CDR3 spans 18 amino acids. CDR3 bases: TGTGCCAGCAGCCCCCCTCGGACTAGCGGGGTCCTTGCCTACGAGCAGTACTTC. It specifies CASSPPRTSGVLAYEQYF.

The V call is TRBV2, the J call TRBJ2-1, with TRBD2 matching over 8 bases. CDR3 length: 12 amino acids. Trimming cost V 10 bases and J 8 bases; bases outside gene matches: 7. Germline values: CDR1 SNHLY, CDR2 FYNNEI. CDR3 protein: CAILSGRDEQFF. The CDR3, as DNA: TGTGCCATCCTGAGCGGGAGAGATGAGCAGTTCTTC.

Comment on this clone: This sample includes further DNA sequences coding for the same CDR3. V gene TRBV7-6 combines with J gene TRBJ2-1; tentative D call: TRBD1 (6 bases). The CDR3 is made up of 14 amino acids. CDR1 is SGHVS and CDR2 is FNYEAQ in the germline V gene. Trimming took 1 base from V and 7 from J, leaving 11 bases between them. CDR3 nucleotide sequence: TGTGCCAGCAGCTTAGGGGGGCGAGTAAATGAGCAGTTCTTC. It encodes CASSLGGRVNEQFF.

The J gene is TRBJ2-7, the V gene TRBV27, with TRBD2 matching 8 bases. The CDR3 contains 13 residues. CDR1 MNHEY and CDR2 SMNVEV come from the germline V gene (reference sequence). Trimming took 5 bases from V and 7 from J; bases not matched to a gene: 7. CDR3 DNA: TGTGCCAGCAGTACTAGCGGATGGGGTGAGCAGTACTTC. Its protein product is CASSTSGWGEQYF.

This chain connects TRBV7-2 to TRBJ1-1; D is perhaps TRBD1 (5 bases). The germline CDR1 and CDR2 sequences are SGHTA and FQGNSA. V lost 5 bases to trimming and J lost 1 base, with 17 bases between them. The CDR3 has 16 residues. The CDR3 DNA follows: TGTGCCAGCAGCACAGACCAGGGAGAGGGGAACACTGAAGCTTTCTTT. This translates into CASSTDQGEGNTEAFF.

This clone was counted between two and nine times. The chain combines TRBV25-1 with TRBJ2-5; possibly TRBD2 for D (6 bases). V lost 6 bases and J 0 bases, leaving 14 bases between the germline ends. The germline CDR1 and CDR2 sequences are MGHDK and SYGVNS. The CDR3 sequence is 15 residues long. For the CDR3, the DNA is TGTGCCAGCAGGGAAAGCGGAGGGTACCAAGAGACCCAGTACTTC. This translates into CASRESGGYQETQYF.